The rows below give T cell receptor beta chains drawn from one sample of a study of CD8 T cells in Susac syndrome. TCRdb fed the immunoSEQ multiplex PCR reads into MiXCR, producing one record per CDR3 protein. The table shows 95,000 to 150,000 distinct CDR3 sequences, with around 94% occurring only once. The sequenced sample was CD8+ T cells from PBMCs. These receptors all stem from a human donor with Susac syndrome. CDR3s include the opening cysteine and the closing phenylalanine or tryptophan. D genes are given only for firm matches. Size values are once, few and many counts, or a class for expanded clones, and some rows have none.

d_call	j_call	v_call	clone_size	cdr3_aa	cdr3_nt
TRBD2	TRBJ2-5	TRBV27	NA	CASSRHLADQETQYF	TGTGCCAGCAGCCGTCACCTAGCGGATCAAGAGACCCAGTACTTC
NA	TRBJ1-5	TRBV10-2	NA	CASNPGEGNQPQHF	TGCGCCAGCAACCCAGGGGAGGGTAATCAGCCCCAGCATTTT
NA	TRBJ1-2	TRBV20-1	NA	CSAEGYRDDYGYTF	TGCAGTGCGGAGGGTTACAGGGATGACTATGGCTACACCTTC
TRBD2	TRBJ2-1	TRBV19	NA	CASSMVSGDHNEQFF	TGTGCCAGTAGTATGGTTAGCGGGGATCACAATGAGCAGTTCTTC
TRBD1	TRBJ2-1	TRBV19	NA	CASSNPLRGSPSSYNEQFF	TGTGCCAGTAGTAACCCCCTCAGGGGGTCCCCAAGCTCCTACAATGAGCAGTTCTTC
NA	TRBJ2-6	TRBV6-5	NA	CASSYTWTKGSGANVLTF	TGTGCCAGCAGCTACACATGGACAAAAGGCTCTGGGGCCAACGTCCTGACTTTC
NA	TRBJ2-1	TRBV9	NA	CASSVGGHNEQFF	TGTGCCAGCAGCGTAGGCGGGCACAATGAGCAGTTCTTC
NA	TRBJ2-3	TRBV20-1	NA	CSADDLALRDTQYF	TGCAGTGCTGACGATCTAGCCCTCAGGGATACGCAGTATTTT
TRBD2	TRBJ2-5	TRBV4-2	NA	CASSQGAGTSSQETQYF	TGTGCCAGCAGCCAAGGCGCCGGGACTAGCAGCCAAGAGACCCAGTACTTC
NA	TRBJ2-3	TRBV19	NA	CASSISVDTQYF	TGTGCCAGTAGTATAAGCGTTGATACGCAGTATTTT
TRBD1	TRBJ1-5	TRBV20-1	NA	CSATGQGPIYSNQPQHF	TGCAGTGCTACAGGACAGGGGCCAATTTATAGCAATCAGCCCCAGCATTTT
TRBD2	TRBJ2-2	TRBV13	NA	CASSSGGAGGTGELFF	TGTGCCAGCAGTAGCGGGGGGGCCGGGGGCACCGGGGAGCTGTTTTTT
NA	TRBJ1-1	TRBV3-1	NA	CASSQVLHTEAFF	TGTGCCAGCAGCCAAGTGTTACACACTGAAGCTTTCTTT
NA	TRBJ2-1	TRBV30	once	CAWSGDPSYNEQFF	TGTGCCTGGAGCGGGGACCCCTCCTACAATGAGCAGTTCTTC
TRBD2	TRBJ2-1	TRBV5-4	NA	CASTPGRGYNEQFF	TGTGCCAGCACCCCGGGGAGGGGATACAATGAGCAGTTCTTC
NA	TRBJ2-1	TRBV12-3/TRBV12-4	NA	CASSRTDVYNEQFF	TGTGCCAGCAGTCGGACAGACGTCTACAATGAGCAGTTCTTC
TRBD1	TRBJ2-7	TRBV20-1	NA	CSAFSSGTGTYEQYF	TGCAGTGCCTTTTCATCCGGGACAGGGACATACGAGCAGTACTTC
NA	TRBJ2-5	TRBV27	NA	CASSFGASEQETQYF	TGTGCCAGCAGTTTTGGGGCTAGCGAACAAGAGACCCAGTACTTC
NA	TRBJ1-1	TRBV15	NA	CATSSVITGGTEAFF	TGTGCCACCAGCAGTGTTATCACGGGGGGCACTGAAGCTTTCTTT
NA	TRBJ2-4	TRBV21-1	NA	CASSRGRGAKNIQYF	TGTGCCAGCAGCAGGGGGCGCGGGGCCAAAAACATTCAGTACTTC
NA	TRBJ2-3	TRBV3-1	NA	CASSQLDTQYF	TGTGCCAGCAGCCAACTAGATACGCAGTATTTT
NA	TRBJ2-7	TRBV9	once	CASSPTGSEQYF	TGTGCCAGCAGCCCGACAGGCAGTGAGCAGTACTTC
TRBD2	TRBJ2-7	TRBV20-1	NA	CSARVLAGARSSYEQYF	TGCAGTGCTAGAGTTCTAGCGGGGGCCCGAAGCTCCTACGAGCAGTACTTC
TRBD2	TRBJ2-1	TRBV6-4	once	CASSDSAGEYNEQFF	TGTGCCAGCAGTGACTCAGCGGGGGAATACAATGAGCAGTTCTTC
NA	TRBJ2-1	TRBV15	NA	CATSIRDGSYNEQFF	TGTGCCACCAGCATCCGGGACGGCTCCTACAATGAGCAGTTCTTC
NA	TRBJ1-1	TRBV6-5	NA	CASSYGGAEAFF	TGTGCCAGCAGTTATGGGGGGGCTGAAGCTTTCTTT
TRBD2	TRBJ2-3	TRBV14	NA	CASSQVTSGADTQYF	TGTGCCAGCAGCCAAGTCACTAGCGGGGCAGATACGCAGTATTTT
TRBD2	TRBJ2-5	TRBV5-1	NA	CASSLSGGPQETQYF	TGCGCCAGCAGCTTATCGGGGGGGCCACAAGAGACCCAGTACTTC
NA	TRBJ1-2	TRBV7-9	NA	CASSLGRPYTF	TGTGCCAGCAGCTTAGGACGGCCTTACACCTTC
NA	TRBJ2-7	TRBV20-1	once	CSANPGLSSYEQYF	TGCAGTGCTAACCCGGGACTGAGCTCCTACGAGCAGTACTTC
NA	TRBJ2-3	TRBV25-1	NA	CASGADTQYF	TGTGCCAGCGGTGCAGATACGCAGTATTTT
NA	TRBJ2-1	TRBV5-4	NA	CASSLEGRQFF	TGTGCCAGCAGCTTGGAGGGGCGGCAGTTCTTC
TRBD2	TRBJ2-5	TRBV5-4	few	CASSSGLAGGETQYF	TGTGCCAGCAGTAGTGGACTAGCGGGCGGAGAGACCCAGTACTTC
TRBD1	TRBJ2-1	TRBV29-1	NA	CSAASAGGEQFF	TGCAGCGCTGCCTCGGCAGGGGGAGAGCAGTTCTTC
TRBD1	TRBJ1-6	TRBV9	NA	CASSAGQLNSPLHF	TGTGCCAGCAGCGCGGGACAGTTAAATTCACCCCTCCACTTT
NA	TRBJ1-2	TRBV30	NA	CAWSDPLSEGYGYTF	TGTGCCTGGAGTGACCCCCTCTCGGAGGGCTATGGCTACACCTTC
NA	TRBJ2-3	TRBV7-9	once	CASSFPPGDTQYF	TGTGCCAGCAGCTTCCCCCCCGGGGATACGCAGTATTTT
NA	TRBJ2-7	TRBV20-1	NA	CSARPDGTTGYEQYF	TGCAGTGCTAGACCCGACGGGACCACTGGCTACGAGCAGTACTTC
NA	TRBJ2-5	TRBV20-1	NA	CSAGAGETQYF	TGCAGTGCTGGGGCTGGCGAGACCCAGTACTTC
TRBD2	TRBJ2-5	TRBV3-1	NA	CASSQISSGEETQYF	TGTGCCAGCAGCCAGATAAGTAGCGGGGAAGAGACCCAGTACTTC
NA	TRBJ1-5	TRBV20-1	NA	CSARDQRQGNQPQHF	TGCAGTGCTAGAGATCAGCGACAGGGCAATCAGCCCCAGCATTTT
TRBD2	TRBJ2-2	TRBV29-1	NA	CSVDSSGANTGELFF	TGCAGCGTTGACTCGAGCGGGGCGAACACCGGGGAGCTGTTTTTT
TRBD1	TRBJ1-4	TRBV20-1	NA	CSAITRTGGEEKLFF	TGCAGTGCTATTACGAGGACAGGGGGAGAGGAAAAACTGTTTTTT
NA	TRBJ1-1	TRBV30	NA	CAWTRKKGTGPNTEAFF	TGTGCCTGGACCCGAAAGAAGGGTACCGGGCCCAACACTGAAGCTTTCTTT
NA	TRBJ2-5	TRBV6-5	NA	CASSYGSSETQYF	TGTGCCAGCAGTTATGGTTCGAGCGAGACCCAGTACTTC
NA	TRBJ1-3	TRBV18	NA	CASSQGHSGNTIYF	TGTGCCAGCTCACAGGGGCACTCTGGAAACACCATATATTTT
NA	TRBJ2-2	TRBV14	NA	CASSQVGSTGELFF	TGTGCCAGCAGCCAAGTAGGCTCGACCGGGGAGCTGTTTTTT
NA	TRBJ1-1	TRBV5-1	NA	CASGERDPTEAFF	TGCGCCAGCGGGGAAAGGGATCCCACTGAAGCTTTCTTT
TRBD1	TRBJ2-1	TRBV7-9	NA	CASSYPGDRVYNEQFF	TGTGCCAGCAGCTACCCCGGGGACAGAGTCTACAATGAGCAGTTCTTC
NA	TRBJ1-2	TRBV13	NA	CASTPGQQGHGYTF	TGTGCCAGCACCCCAGGCCAGCAGGGACATGGCTACACCTTC
NA	TRBJ2-7	TRBV29-1	NA	CSIAEPGHDVGEQYF	TGCAGCATCGCCGAACCGGGACACGACGTCGGGGAGCAGTACTTC
NA	TRBJ2-5	TRBV3-1	NA	CASSYKIWGPGETQYF	TGTGCCAGCAGCTATAAGATTTGGGGCCCTGGGGAGACCCAGTACTTC
TRBD1	TRBJ2-1	TRBV9	once	CASSVVAGGAYNEQFF	TGTGCCAGCAGCGTAGTCGCAGGGGGCGCGTACAATGAGCAGTTCTTC
NA	TRBJ2-1	TRBV10-3	NA	CAISESLSSYNEQFF	TGTGCCATCAGTGAGTCACTGAGCTCCTACAATGAGCAGTTCTTC
TRBD1	TRBJ2-7	TRBV27	NA	CASRHRGSYEQYF	TGTGCCAGCAGACACAGGGGGTCCTACGAGCAGTACTTC
TRBD2	TRBJ2-1	TRBV25-1	NA	CASGGEEQAYNEQFF	TGTGCCAGCGGGGGGGAGGAACAGGCCTACAATGAGCAGTTCTTC
TRBD2	TRBJ2-1	TRBV29-1	once	CSVEDGTSGGSEQFF	TGCAGCGTTGAAGATGGGACTAGCGGGGGTAGCGAGCAGTTCTTC